Listed here are 25 T cell receptor beta chains from one sample, sequenced in a study of blood T cell repertoires in COVID-19. Assay: immunoSEQ multiplex PCR; the TCRdb copy retains only in-frame clones and omits some. This table holds approximately 320,000 clones, 85% found once. The specimen was peripheral blood. These TCRs come from a human donor in a cohort sampled during active COVID-19.

The chain links TRBV7-6 to TRBJ1-2; D is possibly TRBD1 (5 bases). CDR3 size: 14 residues. V lost 7 bases and J 3 bases, leaving 15 bases between the germline ends. The germline gives CDR1 SGHVS, CDR2 FNYEAQ. Here the CDR3 reads CASKELGRDYGYTF. As DNA, the CDR3 is TGTGCCAGCAAAGAATTGGGCAGGGACTATGGCTACACCTTC.

CDR3 sequence (DNA): TGTGCCAGTAGTATGTTCGGGGGAATTACTAATGAAAAACTGTTTTTT. Protein product: CASSMFGGITNEKLFF. J is TRBJ1-4 and V is TRBV19, with D possibly being TRBD1 (5 bases). The CDR3 is made up of 16 amino acids. V gave up 3 bases and J gave up 2 bases, with 13 bases separating them. Germline CDR1 LNHDA, CDR2 SQIVND (reference sequence).

The genes are TRBV7-9 and TRBJ1-5; 12 positions agree with TRBD1. Germline assignment: CDR1 SEHNR and CDR2 FQNEAQ (reference sequence). CDR3 length equals 16 residues. Germline trimming cut 5 bases from V and 3 bases from J; bases unmatched to any gene: 5. The CDR3 region has the DNA TGTGCCAGCAGCCAGGGACAGGGGGCGATCAATCAGCCCCAGCATTTT. It is translated as CASSQGQGAINQPQHF. Combining the CDR3 with reference TRBV7-9 and TRBJ1-5 gives the whole variable domain DTGVSQNPRHKITKRGQNVTFRCDPISEHNRLYWYRQTLGQGPEFLTYFQNEAQLEKSRLLSDRFSAERPKGSFSTLEIQRTEQGDSAMYLCASSQGQGAINQPQHFGDGTRLSIL.

The rearrangement joins TRBV7-3 to TRBJ2-3; D possibly corresponds to TRBD2 (5 bases). CDR3 length: 15 amino acids. The V end was cut by 3 bases, the J end by 2 bases, with 12 bases between. Germline loops: CDR1 SGHTA, CDR2 FQGTGA. The CDR3 reads CASSFAGINTDTQYF. CDR3 sequence (DNA): TGTGCCAGCAGCTTTGCCGGGATTAACACAGATACGCAGTATTTT.

The chain recombines TRBV11-2 with TRBJ1-2; 9 bases line up with TRBD1. This CDR3 has 15 residues. Germline CDR1 is SGHAT and CDR2 is FQNNGV. Trimming at V came to 5 bases and at J to 6 bases, leaving 10 bases not matched to a gene. In nucleotides, the CDR3 is TGTGCCAGCAGCCGAGGACCGACAGGGGGTGATGGCTACACCTTC. Residues: CASSRGPTGGDGYTF.

This clone was seen just once. V gene TRBV29-1 combines with J gene TRBJ2-1, with D possibly being TRBD2 (5 bases). V was pared by 3 bases and J by 7 bases, with 10 bases between. This CDR3 has 12 residues. Germline V gene sequence: CDR1 SQVTM, CDR2 ANQGSEA. In DNA, the CDR3 is TGCAGCGTTGACCCTAGCTGGAATGAGCAGTTCTTC. Protein product: CSVDPSWNEQFF.

In its sample, this clone was seen once. The J gene is TRBJ1-4, the V gene TRBV4-2; unclear D gene. This CDR3 spans 15 amino acids. Deletions cut 0 bases from V and 8 bases from J, with 13 bases between. Per germline, CDR1 LGHNA and CDR2 YNFKEQ. CDR3 region: CASSQDPGVREKLFF. In DNA form, the CDR3 reads TGTGCCAGCAGCCAAGATCCGGGTGTACGGGAAAAACTGTTTTTT.

This clone was picked up a small number of times. The V call is TRBV25-1, the J call TRBJ2-1; 8 bases match TRBD1. The CDR3 is 18 amino acids. Germline-derived CDR1 and CDR2 are MGHDK and SYGVNS. V lost 1 base to trimming and J lost 5 bases; unmatched junction nucleotides: 13. In nucleotides, the CDR3 is TGTGCCAGCAGTGAATCAAGCCCCGGGACAGGACACAACAATGAGCAGTTCTTC. Protein sequence: CASSESSPGTGHNNEQFF.

The J gene is TRBJ2-7, the V gene TRBV6-6; D perhaps matches TRBD2 (5 bases). This CDR3 comprises 17 residues. Trimming stripped 5 bases from V and 1 base from J, with 21 bases between. Looked up from germline, CDR1 is MNHNY and CDR2 is SVGAGI (reference sequence). CDR3 protein: CASSQQSRHRGSYEQYF. The CDR3 nucleotides read TGTGCCAGCAGTCAGCAATCTCGCCACCGGGGTTCCTACGAGCAGTACTTC.

This chain links TRBV6-5 with TRBJ1-2; the match to TRBD1 covers 7 bases. Looked up from germline, CDR1 is MNHEY and CDR2 is SVGAGI. This CDR3 region has 14 residues. V shed 5 bases, J shed 2 bases, and the junction held 5 bases outside the gene matches. The CDR3 DNA sequence: TGTGCCAGCAGTCTGGAACAGGGGAACTATGGCTACACCTTC. It specifies CASSLEQGNYGYTF.

This clone was seen more than once but under ten times. The chain joins TRBV5-4 to TRBJ2-3; maybe TRBD2 (5 bases). Germline V gene data show CDR1 as SGHNT and CDR2 as YYREEE (reference sequence). The CDR3 contains 13 residues. Trimming took 7 bases from V and 4 from J, leaving 13 bases between them. Here the CDR3 reads CASGPRGSDTQYF. The CDR3 DNA reads as TGTGCCAGCGGTCCACGAGGGTCAGATACGCAGTATTTT.

The V call is TRBV6-6, the J call TRBJ2-3; 15 bases map to TRBD2. The CDR3 spans 18 residues. Germline V gene data show CDR1 as MNHNY and CDR2 as SVGAGI (reference sequence). With 5 bases clipped from V and 6 bases from J, the junction kept 12 bases outside the gene matches. The CDR3 coding sequence is TGTGCCAGCAGTCGGACTAGCGGGGGGGTCGGGCCGTCCGATACGCAGTATTTT. Translation: CASSRTSGGVGPSDTQYF.

V usage is TRBV5-6 and J usage is TRBJ2-3; 10 bases agree with TRBD1. Per germline, CDR1 SGHDT and CDR2 YYEEEE. The CDR3 has 15 residues. V shed 5 bases and J 4 bases; nucleotides not matched to a gene: 7. Here the CDR3 DNA reads TGTGCCAGCAGTTTTAGACAGGGGGCGTCAGATACGCAGTATTTT. It codes for CASSFRQGASDTQYF. The variable domain in full, completed from reference TRBV5-6 and TRBJ2-3, reads DAGVTQSPTHLIKTRGQQVTLRCSPKSGHDTVSWYQQALGQGPQFIFQYYEEEERQRGNFPDRFSGHQFPNYSSELNVNALLLGDSALYLCASSFRQGASDTQYFGPGTRLTVL.

The CDR3 here is CASRLGEGDTEAFF. DNA of the CDR3: TGTGCCAGCAGGCTCGGCGAGGGTGACACTGAAGCTTTCTTT. The chain combines TRBV27 with TRBJ1-1; D unclear. CDR1 and CDR2 from the germline V gene are MNHEY and SMNVEV (reference sequence). Trimming took off 6 bases at V and 3 bases at J, with 14 bases between the two ends. CDR3 size: 14 residues.

This sequence joins TRBV3-1 (or the pseudogene TRBV3-2) and TRBJ2-2; D remains ambiguous. The V end lost 0 bases, the J end lost 4 bases, and 6 bases lay between the germline ends. The CDR3 is 14 amino acids. Germline V gene sequence: CDR1 LGHDT, CDR2 YNNKEL (reference sequence). CDR3 sequence: CASSQDRLTGELFF. In nucleotides, the CDR3 is TGTGCCAGCAGCCAAGACCGACTCACCGGGGAGCTGTTTTTT.

The CDR3 loop reads CASSYSLGGIRNEQYF. Here the CDR3 DNA reads TGTGCCAGCAGTTACTCGTTGGGGGGGATTAGGAACGAGCAGTACTTC. The V and J genes are TRBV6-5 and TRBJ2-7; 7 bases agree with TRBD2. The germline V gene has CDR1 MNHEY and CDR2 SVGAGI. CDR3 size: 16 residues. The V segment lost 0 bases and the J segment 5 bases; nucleotides outside the gene matches: 10.

The sample holds a few counts of this clone. The rearrangement joins TRBV2 to TRBJ2-1, with D tentatively TRBD2 (5 bases). Germline values: CDR1 SNHLY, CDR2 FYNNEI. This CDR3 has 16 amino acids. Trimming left V 7 bases short and J 5 bases short, with 21 bases between. The CDR3 DNA reads as TGTGCCAGCACCCCCTTAAGACGGACTCGGAACAATGAGCAGTTCTTC. This codes for CASTPLRRTRNNEQFF.

This clone has more than one count but fewer than ten. The sample has other DNA sequences that encode this CDR3 too. The V call is TRBV5-6, the J call TRBJ1-1; D not certain. Germline-derived CDR1 and CDR2 are SGHDT and YYEEEE. The length of the CDR3 is 14 residues. V was shortened by 0 bases and J by 5 bases, with 11 bases between the two germline ends. Here the CDR3 reads CASSLVPTGTEAFF. CDR3 nucleotides: TGTGCCAGCAGCTTGGTACCCACCGGGACTGAAGCTTTCTTT.

The CDR3 nucleotides are TGTGCCAGCAGGCCAAATCAGGGGTACTATGGCTACACCTTC. Protein: CASRPNQGYYGYTF. V is TRBV7-9 and J is TRBJ1-2; a weak D match, TRBD1 (6 bases). The length of the CDR3 is 14 residues. V lost 6 bases, J lost 3 bases, and 14 bases lay in between. Germline loops: CDR1 SEHNR, CDR2 FQNEAQ (reference sequence).

V is TRBV7-3 and J is TRBJ2-1; TRBD2 might be the D (5 bases). Germline CDR1 reads SGHTA; CDR2 reads FQGTGA. The length of the CDR3 is 15 residues. V lost 5 bases, J lost 0 bases, and 11 bases lay in between. CDR3 region: CASSPPGSSYNEQFF. As DNA, the CDR3 is TGTGCCAGCAGCCCGCCTGGGAGCTCCTACAATGAGCAGTTCTTC.

The chain uses TRBV6-5 and TRBJ2-7, with TRBD1 matching 11 bases. CDR1 is MNHEY and CDR2 is SVGAGI in the germline V gene. The V segment lost 4 bases and the J segment 4 bases; nucleotides outside the gene matches: 6. The CDR3 covers 15 residues. As DNA, the CDR3 is TGTGCCAGCAGTTGGGGGACAGGGGGGAGATACGAGCAGTACTTC. Its protein is CASSWGTGGRYEQYF.

J is TRBJ2-1 and V is TRBV5-8; 7 nucleotides line up with TRBD2. This CDR3 comprises 15 residues. J was trimmed by 7 bases and V by 3 bases; bases with no gene match: 10. The germline V gene encodes CDR1 SGHTS and CDR2 YDEGEE. Written as DNA, the CDR3 is TGTGCCAGCAGCTCCCTTATCGGGGGGAGGAATGAGCAGTTCTTC. Translated, it gives CASSSLIGGRNEQFF.

The chain employs TRBV6-6 and TRBJ2-5; 9 nucleotides match TRBD2. J gave up 1 base and V 5 bases, and 14 bases lay outside the gene matches. Germline loops: CDR1 MNHNY, CDR2 SVGAGI (reference sequence). The CDR3 contains 18 residues. The CDR3 spells CASSRWVGSGGTQETQYF. The DNA for the CDR3 is TGTGCCAGCAGTCGATGGGTGGGGAGCGGGGGGACCCAAGAGACCCAGTACTTC.

V usage is TRBV19 and J usage is TRBJ2-7, with TRBD1 as a possible D gene (6 bases). CDR3 size: 14 residues. Trimming removed 2 bases at V and 4 bases at J, with 12 bases between. Per the germline V gene, CDR1 is LNHDA and CDR2 is SQIVND (reference sequence). The CDR3 nucleotides read TGTGCCAGTAGTATAAGGGGGACCTTTTACGAGCAGTACTTC. It is translated as CASSIRGTFYEQYF.

The chain has TRBV7-9 and TRBJ2-7; D gene ambiguous. The germline V and J ends were trimmed by 1 base and 0 bases, with 13 bases remaining between them. The CDR3 spans 16 residues. Germline lookup yields CDR1 SEHNR and CDR2 FQNEAQ (reference sequence). The CDR3: CASSLGSSADSYEQYF. CDR3 DNA: TGTGCCAGCAGCTTAGGGTCATCGGCGGACTCCTACGAGCAGTACTTC.